The next 16 T cell receptor beta chains were all read from a single sample in a study of blood T cell repertoires in COVID-19. Libraries were prepared by immunoSEQ multiplex PCR; TCRdb keeps only in-frame clonotypes and omits some of them. Here the sample spans 100,000 to 150,000 clones, roughly 84% being singletons. Sequencing was done on a sample of peripheral blood. These receptors were collected from a man in his sixties with acute or convalescent COVID-19.

This chain connects TRBV7-3 to TRBJ2-1, with TRBD1 identical over 7 bases. The CDR3 sequence is 17 residues long. V dropped 1 base and J dropped 2; count of bases not matched to a gene: 8. Germline V gives CDR1 SGHTA, CDR2 FQGTGA. This CDR3 reads CASSLIKTGLTYNEQFF. CDR3 coding DNA: TGTGCCAGCAGCTTAATAAAGACAGGGTTAACCTACAATGAGCAGTTCTTC.

This clone was recorded once. V and J are TRBV14 and TRBJ2-2; D is perhaps TRBD1 (5 bases). Germline values: CDR1 SGHDN, CDR2 FVKESK. The V end lost 1 base, the J end lost 6 bases, and 6 bases lay between the germline ends. The CDR3 has 13 residues. The CDR3: CASSQVRAGELFF. As DNA, the CDR3 is TGTGCCAGCAGCCAAGTCAGGGCCGGGGAGCTGTTTTTT.

The J gene is TRBJ2-7, the V gene TRBV30; 9 nucleotides agree with TRBD1. Germline-derived CDR1 and CDR2 are GTSNPN and SVGIG (reference sequence). The CDR3 runs to 11 residues. The junction had 1 base not matched to a gene; V was cut back by 6 bases and J by 4 bases. As DNA, the CDR3 is TGTGCCTGTGGACAGGGGTACGAGCAGTACTTC. Its translation: CACGQGYEQYF. Using reference TRBV30 and TRBJ2-7 for the parts outside the CDR3, the full variable domain is SQTIHQWPATLVQPVGSPLSLECTVEGTSNPNLYWYRQAAGRGLQLLFYSVGIGQISSEVPQNLSASRPQDRQFILSSKKLLLSDSGFYLCACGQGYEQYFGPGTRLTVT.

The V call is TRBV29-1, the J call TRBJ1-1, with 9 bases matching TRBD1. The CDR3 length is 13 residues. The V segment lost 8 bases and the J segment 7 bases; nucleotides outside the gene matches: 11. Germline-derived CDR1 and CDR2 are SQVTM and ANQGSEA. CDR3 region: CSTRTGGGGEAFF. The CDR3 DNA reads as TGCAGCACCCGAACAGGGGGCGGTGGTGAAGCTTTCTTT.

The chain joins TRBV28 to TRBJ1-1; a weak D match, TRBD1 (5 bases). CDR3 length: 14 amino acids. Per the germline V gene, CDR1 is MDHEN and CDR2 is SYDVKM. V lost 5 bases and J lost 3, with 13 bases in between. CDR3 sequence (DNA): TGTGCCAGCAGTCCCCAGGGTGGTGACACTGAAGCTTTCTTT. Translated: CASSPQGGDTEAFF.

The chain joins TRBV6-1 to TRBJ1-6; TRBD1 agrees at 7 bases. This CDR3 is 16 amino acids long. Germline V gene sequence: CDR1 MNHNS, CDR2 SASEGT. Losses at the gene ends were 4 bases for V and 4 bases for J; bases not matched to a gene: 7. DNA of the CDR3: TGTGCCAGCAGTGCTGAGGGGGCATTTTATAATTCACCCCTCCACTTT. Encoded protein: CASSAEGAFYNSPLHF.

The chain combines TRBV29-1 with TRBJ1-5, with D hard to call. The CDR3 runs to 14 residues. In germline, CDR1 is SQVTM, CDR2 ANQGSEA. The ends were cut back, 4 bases at V and 5 bases at J, with 15 bases in the middle. In DNA form, the CDR3 reads TGCAGCGTTGCTTTCGGAGGGAAGCATCAGCCCCAGCATTTT. This codes for CSVAFGGKHQPQHF. Using reference TRBV29-1 and TRBJ1-5 for the parts outside the CDR3, the full variable domain is SAVISQKPSRDICQRGTSLTIQCQVDSQVTMMFWYRQQPGQSLTLIATANQGSEATYESGFVIDKFPISRPNLTFSTLTVSNMSPEDSSIYLCSVAFGGKHQPQHFGDGTRLSIL.

The chain links TRBV6-5 to TRBJ1-1; maybe TRBD1 (6 bases). The V end lost 7 bases, the J end lost 8 bases, and 17 bases lay between the germline ends. CDR1 and CDR2 from the germline V gene are MNHEY and SVGAGI. The length of the CDR3 is 13 residues. This CDR3 is CASNIDRRREAFF. The DNA of the CDR3 is TGTGCCAGCAACATAGACAGGCGGCGGGAAGCTTTCTTT.

The V gene is TRBV5-1, the J gene TRBJ1-2, with 8 bases that match TRBD1. CDR1 is SGHRS, CDR2 YFSETQ, per germline. After removal of 4 bases from V and 2 bases from J, the junction contained 7 bases not matched to a gene. The CDR3 length is 15 residues. CDR3 coding DNA: TGCGCCAGCAGCGTTTCGGGACAGGCGAACTATGGCTACACCTTC. Amino acids: CASSVSGQANYGYTF.

The chain employs TRBV19 and TRBJ2-5, with a weak D call TRBD1 (5 bases). The germline V and J ends were trimmed by 6 bases and 1 base, with 18 bases remaining between them. This CDR3 is built from 16 residues. The germline CDR1 and CDR2 sequences are LNHDA and SQIVND (reference sequence). DNA for the CDR3: TGTGCCAGTAGCCCCGGCAGGGCCTTGGTCCAAGAGACCCAGTACTTC. It codes for CASSPGRALVQETQYF. Full variable domain (missing parts from reference TRBV19 and TRBJ2-5): DGGITQSPKYLFRKEGQNVTLSCEQNLNHDAMYWYRQDPGQGLRLIYYSQIVNDFQKGDIAEGYSVSREKKESFPLTVTSAQKNPTAFYLCASSPGRALVQETQYFGPGTRLLVL.

The V call is TRBV5-1, the J call TRBJ1-1; D is unresolved. The CDR3 covers 13 residues. Germline-derived CDR1 and CDR2 are SGHRS and YFSETQ. Deletions cut 1 base from V and 0 bases from J, with 4 bases between. The CDR3 coding sequence is TGCGCCAGCAGCTTGAAGCTGAACACTGAAGCTTTCTTT. As protein: CASSLKLNTEAFF. The variable domain in full, completed from reference TRBV5-1 and TRBJ1-1, reads KAGVTQTPRYLIKTRGQQVTLSCSPISGHRSVSWYQQTPGQGLQFLFEYFSETQRNKGNFPGRFSGRQFSNSRSEMNVSTLELGDSALYLCASSLKLNTEAFFGQGTRLTVV.

The rearrangement links TRBV3-1 (or the pseudogene TRBV3-2) to TRBJ2-7; D not resolved. This CDR3 has 12 residues. Trimming stripped 2 bases from V and 5 bases from J, with 7 bases between. Germline V gene sequence: CDR1 LGHDT, CDR2 YNNKEL (reference sequence). The CDR3 coding sequence is TGTGCCAGCAGCCAATCGGTGGACGAGCAGTACTTC. It encodes CASSQSVDEQYF.

This clone has only one observation. The rearrangement links TRBV5-4 to TRBJ2-3; D perhaps matches TRBD2 (7 bases). The germline V and J ends were trimmed by 7 bases and 3 bases, with 15 bases remaining between them. CDR1 and CDR2 (germline): SGHNT, YYREEE (reference sequence). The CDR3 spans 14 residues. CDR3: CASSGGSGTDTQYF. The CDR3 DNA follows: TGTGCCAGCTCGGGGGGCAGCGGGACAGATACGCAGTATTTT.

This clone showed up just a few times. The J gene is TRBJ1-6, the V gene TRBV25-1, with D possibly TRBD1 on 5 matching bases. Germline lookup yields CDR1 MGHDK and CDR2 SYGVNS. With 4 bases removed from V and 7 bases from J, the gap between germline ends came to 14 bases. The CDR3 spans 15 residues. DNA of the CDR3: TGTGCCAGCAGTGGCCCCCAGGGTGAAAATTCACCCCTCCACTTT. It translates to CASSGPQGENSPLHF. The whole variable domain, remainder taken from reference TRBV25-1 and TRBJ1-6, is EADIYQTPRYLVIGTGKKITLECSQTMGHDKMYWYQQDPGMELHLIHYSYGVNSTEKGDLSSESTVSRIRTEHFPLTLESARPSHTSQYLCASSGPQGENSPLHFGNGTRLTVT.

The sample holds one count of this clone. The chain couples TRBV29-1 to TRBJ2-1; 8 bases fit TRBD2. J was trimmed by 8 bases and V by 5 bases; bases with no gene match: 14. CDR3 length: 15 amino acids. Per the germline V gene, CDR1 is SQVTM and CDR2 is ANQGSEA. The DNA for the CDR3 is TGCAGCGTTTCCAAATACCGCGGGGGGTTGGATGAGCAGTTCTTC. Protein: CSVSKYRGGLDEQFF.

In its sample, this clone was seen once. V usage is TRBV10-2 and J usage is TRBJ1-5; 7 positions match TRBD1. The V gene end was trimmed by 0 bases and the J gene end by 8 bases; junction bases not matched to a gene: 7. The CDR3 sequence is 15 residues long. The germline V gene has CDR1 WSHSY and CDR2 SAAADI. This CDR3 reads CASSESTQGMEPQHF. The CDR3 region has the DNA TGCGCCAGCAGTGAGTCCACACAGGGGATGGAGCCCCAGCATTTT.